This passage covers 24 T cell receptor beta chains from one sample sequenced in a study of cytomegalovirus exposure and HLA in healthy donors. 13 Jbeta primers and 60 Vbeta primers were used for the PCR. TCRdb's copy holds only in-frame clones and misses some; the assay was immunoSEQ multiplex PCR. Here the sample spans 150,000 to 200,000 clones, 80% to 90% being singletons. The source material was PBMCs. These TCRs come from a man between 18 and 29 years old in good health and CMV-seropositive.

The chain carries TRBV4-3 and TRBJ1-2, with 10 bases matching TRBD1. The CDR3 contains 16 residues. Losses at the gene ends were 4 bases for V and 4 bases for J; bases not matched to a gene: 9. The germline gives CDR1 LGHNA, CDR2 YSLEER. The CDR3 DNA reads as TGCGCCAGCAGCCCGGCGGGACAGGGGCCGGTCTATGGCTACACCTTC. Translated: CASSPAGQGPVYGYTF.

The table lists this clone with a count of one. V and J are TRBV11-3 and TRBJ2-7; D is possibly TRBD1 (7 bases). Germline V gene lookup returns CDR1 SGHNT and CDR2 YENEEA. CDR3 length equals 12 residues. The ends were cut back, 5 bases at V and 5 bases at J, with 10 bases in the middle. The CDR3 nucleotides read TGTGCCAGCAGCCGGGGGACAGACGAGCAGTACTTC. Residues: CASSRGTDEQYF.

The V and J genes are TRBV6-4 and TRBJ2-3; tentatively, D is TRBD1 (6 bases). CDR1 and CDR2 from the germline V gene are MRHNA and SNTAGT. The V end was cut by 4 bases, the J end by 6 bases, with 17 bases between. The CDR3 is 15 amino acids. This chain's CDR3 is CASSGSAGETDTQYF. In DNA form, the CDR3 reads TGTGCCAGCAGTGGTTCGGCAGGGGAGACGGATACGCAGTATTTT.

This clone was counted once. The gene calls are TRBV4-3 and TRBJ1-1; D ambiguous. Trimming took 2 bases from V and 3 from J, leaving 22 bases between them. The CDR3 spans 18 residues. CDR1 and CDR2 from the germline V gene are LGHNA and YSLEER. The CDR3 is CASSQRVREYRPDTEAFF. The CDR3, as DNA: TGCGCCAGCAGCCAACGAGTCCGGGAGTACCGTCCGGACACTGAAGCTTTCTTT.

The genes are TRBV18 and TRBJ1-1; TRBD1 matches 9 bases. V lost 3 bases and J lost 5; bases outside the gene matches: 4. The germline V gene encodes CDR1 KGHSH and CDR2 LQKENI. The CDR3 extends over 14 amino acids. The CDR3 sequence: CASSPMDRGTEAFF. Written as DNA, the CDR3 is TGTGCCAGCTCACCTATGGACAGGGGTACTGAAGCTTTCTTT.

By proportion, this clone is medium-sized. This chain joins TRBV4-3 and TRBJ1-1; maybe TRBD1 (5 bases). The V end was cut by 1 base, the J end by 4 bases, with 10 bases between. The germline CDR1 and CDR2 sequences are LGHNA and YSLEER. The CDR3 spans 14 residues. The CDR3 DNA follows: TGCGCCAGCAGCCAAGCGGAAGGGGTCACTGAAGCTTTCTTT. Encoded protein: CASSQAEGVTEAFF.

The chain recombines TRBV19 with TRBJ2-1, with 7 bases that match TRBD2. The junction had 0 bases not matched to a gene; V was cut back by 4 bases and J by 3 bases. Germline values: CDR1 LNHDA, CDR2 SQIVND (reference sequence). The CDR3 is made up of 13 amino acids. The CDR3 region has the DNA TGTGCCAGTAGTAGCGGGAGCTACAATGAGCAGTTCTTC. Residues: CASSSGSYNEQFF.

This rearrangement joins TRBV6-5 to TRBJ1-6; D is unclear. The germline gives CDR1 MNHEY, CDR2 SVGAGI. V lost 0 bases, J lost 6 bases, and 6 bases lay in between. The CDR3 sequence is 14 residues long. The CDR3 sequence is CASSYSGSNSPLHF. The CDR3 DNA reads TGTGCCAGCAGTTACTCGGGGAGTAATTCACCCCTCCACTTT.

In its sample, this clone was seen a few times. J is TRBJ1-1 and V is TRBV7-2, with a possible D match to TRBD1 (6 bases). CDR1 and CDR2 from the germline V gene are SGHTA and FQGNSA. Between the trimmed V and J ends, which lost 2 bases and 7 bases, there was a span of 14 bases. CDR3 length: 14 residues. Written as DNA, the CDR3 is TGTGCCAGCAGCTTATTTGCAGGGGCCGATGAAGCTTTCTTT. It is translated as CASSLFAGADEAFF.

The CDR3, as DNA: TGCGCCAGCAGCTTGGCCGGGACAGGGGCCGATCACAGTCAGTACTTC. Residues: CASSLAGTGADHSQYF. The rearrangement joins TRBV5-1 to TRBJ2-5, with 10 bases fitting TRBD1. In germline, CDR1 is SGHRS, CDR2 YFSETQ. The CDR3 covers 16 residues. The V gene end was trimmed by 0 bases and the J gene end by 11 bases; junction bases not matched to a gene: 13.

The genes are TRBV19 and TRBJ1-2; 7 bases align to TRBD1. J lost 7 bases, V lost 3 bases, and 11 bases had no gene match. CDR1 is LNHDA, CDR2 SQIVND, per germline (reference sequence). The CDR3 is 15 residues long. CDR3 in DNA: TGTGCCAGTAGTATCCTGGGGACAGCGTCGCCTGGCTACACCTTC. Protein: CASSILGTASPGYTF.

This sequence joins TRBV6-5 and TRBJ1-1; 10 nucleotides line up with TRBD1. Germline CDR1 is MNHEY and CDR2 is SVGAGI. V trimming: 6 bases; J trimming: 4 bases; junction bases outside the gene matches: 8. CDR3 length equals 15 residues. CDR3 sequence: CASSPRQGASTEAFF. DNA of the CDR3: TGTGCCAGCAGCCCTCGACAGGGGGCGAGCACTGAAGCTTTCTTT.

The genes are TRBV30 and TRBJ2-5; D is unresolved. The CDR3 is made up of 11 amino acids. V was clipped by 3 bases and J by 3 bases, with 5 bases between them. The germline V gene encodes CDR1 GTSNPN and CDR2 SVGIG (reference sequence). The CDR3 nucleotides read TGTGCCTGGAGCCCCAAAGAGACCCAGTACTTC. Amino acid sequence: CAWSPKETQYF.

The V gene is TRBV5-1, the J gene TRBJ2-2; 11 nucleotides agree with TRBD2. This CDR3 has 18 amino acids. The V segment lost 4 bases and the J segment 4 bases; nucleotides outside the gene matches: 12. Germline V gene lookup returns CDR1 SGHRS and CDR2 YFSETQ. DNA for the CDR3: TGCGCCAGCAGCCCAAGTAGTAGCGGGGGGGCCCGCACCGGGGAGCTGTTTTTT. Translating it yields CASSPSSSGGARTGELFF.

The genes are TRBV7-9 and TRBJ2-1; perhaps TRBD1 as D (6 bases). This CDR3 comprises 14 residues. Germline CDR1 reads SEHNR; CDR2 reads FQNEAQ (reference sequence). V was cut by 1 base and J by 6 bases, with 10 bases left in between. The CDR3 DNA reads as TGTGCCAGCAGCTTAGAGGAACAGGGCAATGAGCAGTTCTTC. Its protein product is CASSLEEQGNEQFF.

The V and J genes are TRBV5-1 and TRBJ1-3; 8 bases align to TRBD1. Germline assignment: CDR1 SGHRS and CDR2 YFSETQ. J gave up 0 bases and V 1 base, and 6 bases lay outside the gene matches. This CDR3 contains 17 residues. CDR3 amino acids: CASSLSGTGLSGNTIYF. The CDR3 coding sequence is TGCGCCAGCAGCTTGTCAGGGACAGGCCTCTCTGGAAACACCATATATTTT.

The chain couples TRBV10-3 to TRBJ1-1, with 7 bases lining up with TRBD1. V shed 6 bases, J shed 4 bases, and the junction held 5 bases outside the gene matches. Per the germline V gene, CDR1 is ENHRY and CDR2 is SYGVKD. The CDR3 is 13 residues long. The CDR3 nucleotides read TGTGCCATCAGGGGTGCAGGGGGCACTGAAGCTTTCTTT. Protein product: CAIRGAGGTEAFF.

Concerning this clone itself: The junction and the germline gene differ at one end; a read error may be behind it. The rearrangement joins TRBV6-1 to TRBJ2-6; D perhaps matches TRBD1 (5 bases). The CDR3 is made up of 15 amino acids. Germline CDR1 is MNHNS and CDR2 is SASEGT. The CDR3 bases are TGTGCCAGCAGTGTGGACATGTCTGGGGCCAACGGCCTGACTTTC. It is translated as CASSVDMSGANGLTF.

This chain links TRBV9 with TRBJ2-7, with 7 nucleotides matching TRBD1. This CDR3 is built from 14 residues. With 4 bases clipped from V and 0 bases from J, the junction kept 4 bases outside the gene matches. Germline V CDR1 and CDR2: SGDLS, YYNGEE. The CDR3 nucleotides read TGTGCCAGCAGCCGGGACAGTTACTCCTACGAGCAGTACTTC. The encoded protein is CASSRDSYSYEQYF.

J is TRBJ1-5 and V is TRBV19; a possible D gene is TRBD1 (6 bases). This CDR3 is built from 15 residues. V was clipped by 7 bases and J by 0 bases, with 13 bases between them. Looked up from germline, CDR1 is LNHDA and CDR2 is SQIVND (reference sequence). The CDR3 sequence is CASKQGKYSNQPQHF. CDR3 DNA: TGTGCCAGTAAGCAGGGGAAATATAGCAATCAGCCCCAGCATTTT.

The chain employs TRBV5-1 and TRBJ1-3; 7 nucleotides line up with TRBD1. V lost 3 bases to trimming and J lost 6 bases; unmatched junction nucleotides: 12. This CDR3 has 16 amino acids. Germline-derived CDR1 and CDR2 are SGHRS and YFSETQ. In DNA form, the CDR3 reads TGCGCCAGCAGCTACGAGCTGACAGGGTCGGCAAACACCATATATTTT. Translating it yields CASSYELTGSANTIYF.

V gene TRBV6-5 combines with J gene TRBJ2-7, with unresolved D. The CDR3 length is 15 residues. Germline-derived CDR1 and CDR2 are MNHEY and SVGAGI. V was clipped by 0 bases and J by 4 bases, with 13 bases between them. The CDR3 here is CASSYSSGATYEQYF. CDR3 bases: TGTGCCAGCAGTTACTCCTCAGGTGCCACGTACGAGCAGTACTTC.

V usage is TRBV2 and J usage is TRBJ1-6; possibly TRBD1 for D (5 bases). Germline V CDR1 and CDR2: SNHLY, FYNNEI. There are 12 residues in the CDR3. The V end lost 6 bases, the J end lost 9 bases, and 9 bases lay between the germline ends. CDR3 in DNA: TGTGCCAGCAGGAACCAGGGTTCACCCCTCCACTTT. Translated: CASRNQGSPLHF.

This clone was seen just once. V and J are TRBV7-2 and TRBJ2-3; the D gene is possibly TRBD2 (6 bases). V was cut by 5 bases and J by 0 bases, with 15 bases left in between. From germline, CDR1 is SGHTA and CDR2 FQGNSA. This CDR3 spans 16 amino acids. The CDR3 region has the DNA TGTGCCAGCAGCCGAGATCGCGGGGCTAGCACAGATACGCAGTATTTT. Translated: CASSRDRGASTDTQYF.